This T cell receptor (beta chain) was identified in a study of T cells after posttransplantation cyclophosphamide. Here immunoSEQ multiplex PCR was the method, and the copy in TCRdb shows in-frame clones only, minus some. This table has 15,000 to 20,000 clones, around 87% appearing once. V shed 0 bases and J shed 0 bases, with 12 bases lying between them. Germline CDR1 is SGHRS and CDR2 is YFSETQ. The CDR3 has 17 residues. Control samples came 1 year after myeloablative marrow transplants with methotrexate plus calcineurin inhibitor. Remarks on this clone: Antigen unknown.

Broader study findings: Donor-recipient repertoire similarity was low at 1-2 months, rising over year one. After PTCy, TRB diversity resembled that of CNI/methotrexate controls. Tissue-infiltrating T cells from skin or gut overlapped little with blood T cells.

The material sequenced was PBMCs, taken after an allogeneic stem cell transplant with a calcineurin inhibitor and methotrexate. The source is a male patient in his 50s who received an allogeneic stem cell transplant from an unrelated donor, was CMV-positive, and had chronic GVHD only. Some T cells may originate from the graft donor. The chain carries TRBV5-1 and TRBJ2-2; the D gene is possibly TRBD2 (6 bases). In nucleotides, the CDR3 is TGCGCCAGCAGCTTGGCCCTAGCGCGCTCGAACACCGGGGAGCTGTTTTTT. Its translation is CASSLALARSNTGELFF.